This passage covers 19 T cell receptor beta chains from one sample sequenced in a study of T cell responses to AZD1222 COVID-19 vaccine. The assay was immunoSEQ multiplex PCR, and TCRdb's table has in-frame clones only and misses some. The profile covers about 140,000 clones, with roughly 92% appearing a single time and more than 4.5% taken by the ten largest. Sequences were derived from peripheral blood, sampled on day 0 of AZD1222 vaccination. Source of these receptors: an adult in good health.

This clone was counted a single time. The J gene is TRBJ2-1, the V gene TRBV7-9, with 10 bases matching TRBD1. In germline, CDR1 is SEHNR, CDR2 FQNEAQ (reference sequence). There are 16 residues in the CDR3. The V segment lost 4 bases and the J segment 1 base; nucleotides outside the gene matches: 4. The CDR3 is CASSSGTGVSYNEQFF. The CDR3 coding sequence is TGTGCCAGCAGCTCTGGGACAGGGGTTTCCTACAATGAGCAGTTCTTC.

J is TRBJ2-1 and V is TRBV4-2; D is possibly TRBD2 (5 bases). Trimming stripped 2 bases from V and 4 bases from J, with 15 bases between. The CDR3 has 16 amino acids. From germline, CDR1 is LGHNA and CDR2 YNFKEQ. CDR3 loop: CASSQTQASGYNEQFF. The CDR3 coding sequence is TGTGCCAGCAGCCAAACTCAGGCAAGCGGTTACAATGAGCAGTTCTTC.

The chain has TRBV28 and TRBJ2-7; D assignment may be TRBD1 or TRBD2 (5 bases each). Germline CDR1 MDHEN, CDR2 SYDVKM. This CDR3 has 17 residues. Trimming took 1 base from V and 3 from J, leaving 19 bases between them. Written as DNA, the CDR3 is TGTGCCAGCAGTTTATCTGTTGGGGGATCGAGCGTCTACGAGCAGTACTTC. Residues: CASSLSVGGSSVYEQYF.

The chain combines TRBV5-4 with TRBJ2-7; maybe TRBD1 (6 bases). The germline gives CDR1 SGHNT, CDR2 YYREEE (reference sequence). Trimming shortened V by 3 bases and J by 3 bases, and 16 bases separated the two germline ends. The CDR3 consists of 15 residues. The CDR3 loop reads CASSSTRTVIYEQYF. The DNA of the CDR3 is TGTGCCAGCAGCTCTACGAGGACAGTGATCTACGAGCAGTACTTC.

The rearrangement uses TRBV18 and TRBJ2-7; D not certain. V lost 2 bases to trimming and J lost 4 bases, with 12 bases between them. The germline V gene has CDR1 KGHSH and CDR2 LQKENI. The CDR3 covers 14 residues. The CDR3 region is CASSPSGLIYEQYF. The CDR3 DNA reads TGTGCCAGCTCACCATCGGGCCTGATTTACGAGCAGTACTTC.

The sample holds a few counts of this clone. The chain recombines TRBV7-9 with TRBJ2-7; tentative D call: TRBD2 (6 bases). Germline V CDR1 and CDR2: SEHNR, FQNEAQ (reference sequence). V shed 1 base and J shed 6 bases, with 13 bases lying between them. There are 14 residues in the CDR3. The CDR3 DNA follows: TGTGCCAGCAGCTTAGAATGGAGGGAGTCCGAGCAGTACTTC. This gives the protein CASSLEWRESEQYF.

The chain combines TRBV19 with TRBJ1-5, with 7 bases that match TRBD1. V was clipped by 6 bases and J by 2 bases; unmatched bases: 4. The CDR3 totals 14 residues. Germline V gene sequence: CDR1 LNHDA, CDR2 SQIVND (reference sequence). DNA of the CDR3: TGTGCCAGTAGCACAGGGACAGGCAATCAGCCCCAGCATTTT. Translation gives CASSTGTGNQPQHF.

This chain links TRBV19 with TRBJ2-2, with TRBD1 matching 7 bases. Per germline, CDR1 LNHDA and CDR2 SQIVND (reference sequence). The CDR3 consists of 16 residues. V lost 5 bases to trimming and J lost 5 bases; unmatched junction nucleotides: 11. CDR3 sequence (DNA): TGTGCCAGTAGTCCACGACAGGGCCCCCTTACCGGGGAGCTGTTTTTT. The encoded protein is CASSPRQGPLTGELFF.

The chain joins TRBV25-1 to TRBJ1-1; D is unclear. This CDR3 has 12 residues. V was cut by 6 bases and J by 2 bases, with 7 bases left in between. CDR1 and CDR2 from the germline V gene are MGHDK and SYGVNS. The DNA of the CDR3 is TGTGCCAGCAGGCTTATAAACACTGAAGCTTTCTTT. Its translation: CASRLINTEAFF.

The chain couples TRBV2 to TRBJ2-2; 7 bases match TRBD2. V lost 7 bases and J lost 5; bases outside the gene matches: 7. CDR3 length: 14 amino acids. Germline CDR1 and CDR2: SNHLY and FYNNEI. In DNA, the CDR3 is TGTGCCAGCAAAAACGGGCGGGGGACCGGGGAGCTGTTTTTT. Its translation is CASKNGRGTGELFF. The full variable domain, with the rest looked up from reference TRBV2 and TRBJ2-2, is EPEVTQTPSHQVTQMGQEVILRCVPISNHLYFYWYRQILGQKVEFLVSFYNNEISEKSEIFDDQFSVERPDGSNFTLKIRSTKLEDSAMYFCASKNGRGTGELFFGEGSRLTVL.

V and J are TRBV11-2 and TRBJ2-2; 7 nucleotides align to TRBD1. The CDR3 contains 15 residues. The V segment lost 4 bases and the J segment 4 bases; nucleotides outside the gene matches: 6. Germline CDR1 reads SGHAT; CDR2 reads FQNNGV. CDR3 protein: CASSYRGGPTGELFF. The CDR3 DNA follows: TGTGCCAGCAGCTATAGAGGGGGCCCCACCGGGGAGCTGTTTTTT.

This chain joins TRBV5-1 and TRBJ2-2, with unresolved D. The CDR3 is 14 amino acids. V lost 0 bases and J lost 2, with 5 bases in between. CDR1 is SGHRS and CDR2 is YFSETQ in the germline V gene. The CDR3 spells CASSLGFNTGELFF. CDR3 nucleotides: TGCGCCAGCAGCTTGGGTTTTAACACCGGGGAGCTGTTTTTT.

The genes are TRBV6-4 and TRBJ2-3; 9 nucleotides line up with TRBD2. After removal of 0 bases from V and 4 bases from J, the junction contained 2 bases not matched to a gene. Germline CDR1 reads MRHNA; CDR2 reads SNTAGT. This CDR3 region has 15 residues. The CDR3 DNA reads TGTGCCAGCAGTGACTCGCGGGGGGGCCCAGATACGCAGTATTTT. It translates to CASSDSRGGPDTQYF.

The gene calls are TRBV19 and TRBJ1-6; D is ambiguous. Germline-derived CDR1 and CDR2 are LNHDA and SQIVND (reference sequence). The CDR3 consists of 14 residues. V dropped 5 bases and J dropped 5 bases, with 10 bases sitting between them. CDR3 residues: CASSGRGNNSPLHF. The CDR3 nucleotides are TGTGCCAGTAGTGGCCGGGGTAATAATTCACCCCTCCACTTT.

The chain uses TRBV24-1 and TRBJ1-1; D uncertain. Germline CDR1 KGHDR, CDR2 SFDVKD. V was clipped by 4 bases and J by 1 base, with 3 bases between them. This CDR3 is built from 12 residues. The CDR3 DNA reads as TGTGCCACCAGTGAGGGGAACACTGAAGCTTTCTTT. It encodes CATSEGNTEAFF.

The rearrangement joins TRBV6-5 to TRBJ1-1, with 9 bases fitting TRBD1. The CDR3 spans 15 residues. Germline V CDR1 and CDR2: MNHEY, SVGAGI. V trimming: 0 bases; J trimming: 8 bases; junction bases outside the gene matches: 7. In nucleotides, the CDR3 is TGTGCCAGCAGTTACTCGCTACCGGACAGGGGAGAAGCTTTCTTT. As protein: CASSYSLPDRGEAFF.

The CDR3 is CASSPRGGLAGTDTQYF. Written as DNA, the CDR3 is TGTGCCAGCAGTCCAAGGGGGGGACTAGCGGGCACAGATACGCAGTATTTT. V and J are TRBV7-2 and TRBJ2-3, with 11 bases that match TRBD2. With V trimmed by 6 bases and J by 1 base, 9 bases remained unmatched. The CDR3 has 17 amino acids. Germline CDR1 is SGHTA and CDR2 is FQGNSA.

The chain carries TRBV7-8 and TRBJ2-5; D is perhaps TRBD1 (6 bases). This CDR3 spans 14 amino acids. The V end was cut by 5 bases, the J end by 3 bases, with 13 bases between. CDR1 SGHVS and CDR2 FQNEAQ come from the germline V gene. For the CDR3, the DNA is TGTGCCAGCAGCCACAGGGTATCTGAAGAGACCCAGTACTTC. This encodes CASSHRVSEETQYF. Together with reference TRBV7-8 and TRBJ2-5, the CDR3 gives the full variable domain: GAGVSQSPRYKVAKRGQDVALRCDPISGHVSLFWYQQALGQGPEFLTYFQNEAQLDKSGLPSDRFFAERPEGSVSTLKIQRTQQEDSAVYLCASSHRVSEETQYFGPGTRLLVL.

The V gene is TRBV10-3, the J gene TRBJ2-1, with D possibly matching TRBD2 (6 bases). Trimming removed 0 bases from V and 6 bases from J, with 15 bases in between. The CDR3 contains 16 residues. CDR1 ENHRY and CDR2 SYGVKD come from the germline V gene. This chain's CDR3 is CAISESPTSFFNEQFF. The CDR3, as DNA: TGTGCCATCAGTGAGTCCCCGACTAGTTTTTTCAATGAGCAGTTCTTC.